What follows are 12 T cell receptor beta chains derived from one specimen sequenced in a study of cytotoxic CD8 clonotypes in ibrutinib-treated CLL. Sequenced by immunoSEQ multiplex PCR; TCRdb stores in-frame clones only, minus some. The sample carries roughly 250,000 clones, roughly 70% recorded once. The starting material was PBMCs, obtained after 24 months of ibrutinib treatment. The receptors stem from a human donor with chronic lymphocytic leukemia.

The chain employs TRBV18 and TRBJ2-7; D gene ambiguous. Germline V CDR1 and CDR2: KGHSH, LQKENI. The CDR3 length is 14 residues. Between the trimmed V and J ends, which lost 3 bases and 3 bases, there was a span of 12 bases. The CDR3 here is CASSPRYPIYEQYF. The CDR3 bases are TGTGCCAGCTCACCCCGGTACCCAATCTACGAGCAGTACTTC.

Worth noting for this clone: The sample has other DNA sequences that encode this CDR3 too. J is TRBJ2-7 and V is TRBV11-3; 10 nucleotides agree with TRBD1. The V segment lost 1 base and the J segment 7 bases; nucleotides outside the gene matches: 4. Germline CDR1 and CDR2: SGHNT and YENEEA. CDR3 length: 14 amino acids. CDR3 DNA sequence: TGTGCCAGCAGCTTAGGACAGGGGGCGGGTGAGCAGTACTTC. Translated: CASSLGQGAGEQYF.

A single count supports this clone. The V and J genes are TRBV6-5 and TRBJ2-7; 9 positions match TRBD2. CDR3 length: 13 amino acids. Germline V gene sequence: CDR1 MNHEY, CDR2 SVGAGI. V lost 6 bases to trimming and J lost 5 bases; unmatched junction nucleotides: 5. The CDR3 DNA reads as TGTGCCAGCAGGGGACTAGCCGGGGACGAGCAGTACTTC. Protein product: CASRGLAGDEQYF.

V gene TRBV6-1 combines with J gene TRBJ1-2, with TRBD1 matching 12 bases. The CDR3 has 15 amino acids. Unmatched junction bases numbered 10, after V lost 7 bases and J lost 7 bases. Germline values: CDR1 MNHNS, CDR2 SASEGT. CDR3 in amino acids: CASTPWDRGRFGYTF. DNA of the CDR3: TGTGCCAGCACCCCCTGGGACAGGGGGCGCTTTGGCTACACCTTC.

The chain couples TRBV9 to TRBJ2-1; D is unclear. CDR3 length: 14 residues. The V end was cut by 4 bases, the J end by 9 bases, with 17 bases between. CDR1 is SGDLS, CDR2 YYNGEE, per germline. The DNA of the CDR3 is TGTGCCAGCAGCCCCGGTACGATTCGGATTGAGCAGTTCTTC. Its protein product is CASSPGTIRIEQFF.

V usage is TRBV28 and J usage is TRBJ2-1, with TRBD2 matching 7 bases. Germline lookup yields CDR1 MDHEN and CDR2 SYDVKM. V gave up 4 bases and J gave up 4 bases; unmatched junction bases: 7. This CDR3 has 15 amino acids. Here the CDR3 reads CASSSQKRGYNEQFF. CDR3 DNA: TGTGCCAGCAGTTCCCAGAAGCGGGGTTACAATGAGCAGTTCTTC.

The chain joins TRBV11-2 to TRBJ2-7; tentatively, D is TRBD1 (6 bases). Deletions cut 4 bases from V and 2 bases from J, with 12 bases between. Looked up from germline, CDR1 is SGHAT and CDR2 is FQNNGV. This CDR3 spans 14 amino acids. In DNA, the CDR3 is TGTGCCAGCAGCTCCCCGGGACACACCTACGAGCAGTACTTC. Translation: CASSSPGHTYEQYF.

J is TRBJ1-1 and V is TRBV19; D not resolved. There are 14 residues in the CDR3. V lost 1 base, J lost 1 base, and 7 bases lay in between. The germline gives CDR1 LNHDA, CDR2 SQIVND (reference sequence). This CDR3 is CASSIGQQNTEAFF. CDR3 DNA sequence: TGTGCCAGTAGTATAGGCCAGCAGAACACTGAAGCTTTCTTT.

The chain recombines TRBV28 with TRBJ2-1; D uncertain. The germline V gene encodes CDR1 MDHEN and CDR2 SYDVKM. CDR3 length equals 12 residues. V lost 4 bases, J lost 9 bases, and 10 bases lay in between. CDR3 DNA sequence: TGTGCCAGCAGTTCGTCACCGATTGAGCAGTTCTTC. It translates to CASSSSPIEQFF.

The V gene is TRBV6-5, the J gene TRBJ2-5; no clear D. The J call may be mistaken, given a closer DNA end match to TRBJ2-7. Germline values: CDR1 MNHEY, CDR2 SVGAGI. The CDR3 extends over 12 amino acids. The CDR3 coding sequence is TGTGCCAGCAGCGACTCCACCTACGAGCAGTACTTC. Translated: CASSDSTYEQYF.

V and J are TRBV2 and TRBJ2-3, with D hard to call. This CDR3 contains 12 residues. V lost 6 bases to trimming and J lost 5 bases, with 9 bases between them. Per germline, CDR1 SNHLY and CDR2 FYNNEI. The CDR3 spells CASRGRLDTQYF. In DNA, the CDR3 is TGTGCCAGCAGAGGAAGGTTAGATACGCAGTATTTT.

The rearrangement links TRBV29-1 to TRBJ2-4, with D possibly being TRBD1 or TRBD2 (6 bases each). The CDR3 is 12 amino acids. Germline values: CDR1 SQVTM, CDR2 ANQGSEA. V lost 1 base to trimming and J lost 7 bases, with 8 bases between them. The CDR3 bases are TGCAGCGTTGAAGGGGGGGCGAACATTCAGTACTTC. It is translated as CSVEGGANIQYF.